The clone carrying this T cell receptor beta chain is medium-sized by frequency. Its antigen is not identified. Germline V CDR1 and CDR2: SQVTM, ANQGSEA. This CDR3 spans 12 amino acids. TRB amplification used 200 to 250 ng of peripheral blood genomic DNA. The data stem from a study of T cell clusters in autoimmune cytopenias. On the study more broadly: TRB sequencing had a median around 50,000 reads and about 2,500 distinct clonotypes per sample. Study-level points and caveats: Compared with active autoimmune hepatitis patients, healthy donors showed approximately 2.7-fold more exclusive TRB clusters. Primary autoimmune cytopenia patients appeared to lack physiological T cell clusters present in healthy donors.

One tube held mixed TRB-A and TRB-B primer pools for touch-down PCR. TCRdb reworked the multiplex PCR reads into one entry per CDR3 protein, no DNA. This listing includes roughly 8,200 distinct CDR3 sequences. The rearrangement uses TRBV29-1 and TRBJ1-1; TCRdb outputs TRBD1, but without DNA this stays unchecked. This receptor was identified in a human donor with an autoimmune cytopenia or autoimmune hepatitis (not recorded which). Material for sequencing was peripheral blood. CDR3 residues: CSTSRGNTEAFF.